Sequencing of this T cell receptor (beta chain) was carried out in a study of cytomegalovirus exposure and HLA in healthy donors. Amplification used 60 Vbeta primers and 13 Jbeta primers. TCRdb keeps only in-frame clones here, not all; method: immunoSEQ multiplex PCR. The table lists under 150,000 clones, roughly 85% of them singletons, with 3% to 3.5% in the top ten. The CDR3 is made up of 14 amino acids. CDR1 is MGHRA, CDR2 YSYEKL, per germline. Trimming pared 7 bases from V and 3 bases from J, leaving 15 bases between. The TCR originated in a male donor in good health and CMV-seronegative. Material: PBMCs. V is TRBV4-1 and J is TRBJ1-2, with a possible D match to TRBD1 (6 bases). The CDR3 loop reads CASTAGARDYGYTF. In nucleotides, the CDR3 is TGCGCCAGCACAGCAGGGGCCAGGGACTATGGCTACACCTTC.